A selection of T cell receptor beta chains follows, all from one sample in a study of blood T cell repertoires in COVID-19. Repertoires were generated with immunoSEQ multiplex PCR, while TCRdb's copy carries only in-frame clones and drops some. The repertoire holds around 100,000 clones, roughly 84% seen once, with 8.4% in the top ten. The sequenced sample was peripheral blood. The receptors were sampled from a woman between 65 and 79 years old who had recovered from COVID-19. CDR3s include the opening cysteine and the closing phenylalanine or tryptophan. The order of the fields is clone size, V gene, J gene, D gene, CDR3 length, CDR3 protein, CDR3 DNA. The D gene is left open where the match is weak. A row's size may be missing; if present it is once, few, many or a size class.

-,TRBV7-2,TRBJ2-1,TRBD1,13,CASSFQEGGGQFF,TGTGCCAGCAGCTTCCAGGAAGGGGGCGGGCAGTTCTTC
-,TRBV9,TRBJ1-6,-,15,CASSARGGEASPLHF,TGTGCCAGCAGCGCCCGCGGAGGGGAGGCTTCACCCCTCCACTTT
-,TRBV19,TRBJ2-1,TRBD2,17,CASSMRWGLADYNEQFF,TGTGCCAGTAGTATGAGATGGGGACTAGCGGATTACAATGAGCAGTTCTTC
-,TRBV18,TRBJ2-7,-,17,CASSPYNVRGLTYEQYF,TGTGCCAGCTCACCCTATAACGTAAGGGGCCTCACCTACGAGCAGTACTTC
-,TRBV3-1/TRBV3-2,TRBJ2-3,TRBD1,14,CASSQGGEGGGQYF,TGTGCCAGCAGCCAAGGTGGGGAAGGGGGCGGGCAGTATTTT
-,TRBV28,TRBJ2-2,TRBD1,16,CASSFQGTGVTGELFF,TGTGCCAGCAGTTTCCAAGGGACAGGGGTCACCGGGGAGCTGTTTTTT
-,TRBV15,TRBJ2-7,TRBD1,14,CATSGPGQFYEQYF,TGTGCCACCAGCGGTCCGGGACAGTTCTACGAGCAGTACTTC
-,TRBV9,TRBJ2-1,TRBD2,15,CAPLGLAGTYNEQFF,TGTGCCCCCCTGGGGCTAGCGGGGACCTACAATGAGCAGTTCTTC
few,TRBV5-6,TRBJ1-1,-,15,CASSLYQGLNTEAFF,TGTGCCAGCAGCTTGTATCAGGGGCTGAACACTGAAGCTTTCTTT
once,TRBV7-7,TRBJ2-3,TRBD2,14,CASSLVGGADTQYF,TGTGCCAGCAGCTTAGTTGGGGGGGCAGATACGCAGTATTTT
-,TRBV4-3,TRBJ1-1,-,16,CASSQEGGYENTEAFF,TGCGCCAGCAGCCAAGAGGGGGGATATGAGAACACTGAAGCTTTCTTT
once,TRBV7-8,TRBJ2-7,-,15,CASSLRIRSSYEQYF,TGTGCCAGCAGCTTAAGGATTAGGAGCTCCTACGAGCAGTACTTC
-,TRBV28,TRBJ2-7,TRBD2,14,CASSLFGTAGTSSF,TGTGCCAGCAGTTTATTCGGGACAGCCGGGACTAGCTCATTC
-,TRBV3-1/TRBV3-2,TRBJ2-3,-,12,CASSQFLYTQYF,TGTGCCAGCAGCCAATTCCTGTATACGCAGTATTTT
few,TRBV5-4,TRBJ1-2,-,16,CASSLAGAGAGYGYTF,TGTGCCAGCAGCTTGGCCGGGGCAGGGGCGGGCTATGGCTACACCTTC
once,TRBV7-2,TRBJ2-7,TRBD1,16,CASSPGSGQGVAEQYF,TGTGCCAGCAGCCCAGGGTCGGGACAGGGGGTCGCCGAGCAGTACTTC
-,TRBV7-2,TRBJ2-2,-,15,CASSLARGSAGELFF,TGTGCCAGCAGCTTAGCGAGGGGGTCCGCCGGGGAGCTGTTTTTT
once,TRBV12-3/TRBV12-4,TRBJ2-3,-,12,CASSLHGDTQYF,TGTGCCAGCAGTTTACACGGGGATACGCAGTATTTT
-,TRBV28,TRBJ1-4,TRBD1,15,CASSWAGTAVGKLFF,TGTGCCAGCAGTTGGGCCGGGACAGCGGTGGGAAAACTGTTTTTT
-,TRBV20-1,TRBJ2-2,-,11,CSAGGAGELFF,TGCAGTGCAGGGGGAGCCGGGGAGCTGTTTTTT
few,TRBV6-5,TRBJ2-1,-,14,CASSYSRLTNEQFF,TGTGCCAGCAGTTACTCGAGGTTAACGAATGAGCAGTTCTTC
-,TRBV9,TRBJ2-7,TRBD2,15,CASSATSGRAYEQYF,TGTGCCAGCAGCGCTACTAGCGGGAGGGCGTACGAGCAGTACTTC
-,TRBV5-6,TRBJ2-1,TRBD2,16,CASSQRTSGSSREQFF,TGTGCCAGCAGTCAAAGGACTAGCGGGAGTTCACGGGAGCAGTTCTTC
-,TRBV5-4,TRBJ2-1,-,16,CASSFSGLSSYNEQFF,TGTGCCAGCAGCTTTAGCGGCCTGAGCTCCTACAATGAGCAGTTCTTC
-,TRBV29-1,TRBJ2-5,TRBD2,13,CSVDTSGQETQYF,TGCAGCGTTGACACTAGCGGCCAAGAGACCCAGTACTTC
-,TRBV12-5,TRBJ2-3,TRBD2,14,CASGSDLAGGPEYF,TGTGCTAGTGGTTCAGATCTAGCGGGAGGGCCGGAATATTTT
-,TRBV28,TRBJ1-2,-,16,CASSLIDWRRDYGYTF,TGTGCCAGCAGTTTAATTGATTGGAGGCGAGACTATGGCTACACCTTC
few,TRBV19,TRBJ2-1,-,13,CATRYRDYNEQFF,TGTGCCACCCGCTACAGGGACTACAATGAGCAGTTCTTC
-,TRBV5-6,TRBJ1-5,-,15,CASSSGPPPVQPQHF,TGTGCCAGCAGCAGCGGACCGCCCCCTGTTCAGCCCCAGCATTTT
-,TRBV4-1,TRBJ2-4,TRBD1,17,CASSQVGQGRSKNIQYF,TGCGCCAGCAGCCAAGTCGGACAGGGGAGAAGCAAAAACATTCAGTACTTC
-,TRBV18,TRBJ1-2,-,16,CASSLGLGEGNYGYTF,TGTGCCAGCTCACTCGGCCTAGGGGAGGGGAACTATGGCTACACCTTC
-,TRBV11-2,TRBJ2-3,-,11,CASSSGSTQYF,TGTGCCAGCAGCTCAGGGTCCACGCAGTATTTT
few,TRBV27,TRBJ1-5,-,13,CASAGSVNQPQHF,TGTGCCAGTGCGGGCAGCGTCAATCAGCCCCAGCATTTT
-,TRBV10-3,TRBJ2-5,-,14,CAISEADNQETQYF,TGTGCCATCAGTGAGGCAGACAACCAAGAGACCCAGTACTTC
-,TRBV20-1,TRBJ2-1,-,11,CSEGWGDEQFF,TGCAGTGAGGGCTGGGGCGATGAGCAGTTCTTC
-,TRBV28,TRBJ2-7,-,12,CASSPMSYEQYF,TGTGCCAGCAGTCCCATGTCCTACGAGCAGTACTTC
-,TRBV6-5,TRBJ2-7,TRBD1,14,CASLRDRGNYEQYF,TGTGCCAGTCTCCGGGACAGGGGGAATTACGAGCAGTACTTC
-,TRBV7-2,TRBJ2-3,-,13,CASSPQGTDTQYF,TGTGCCAGCAGCCCACAAGGCACAGATACGCAGTATTTT
-,TRBV7-9,TRBJ2-7,-,15,CASSLGDGAYYEQYF,TGTGCCAGCAGCTTAGGGGATGGGGCTTACTACGAGCAGTACTTC
-,TRBV20-1,TRBJ1-5,-,16,CSASAGLRASNQPQHF,TGCAGTGCTAGTGCAGGGTTAAGGGCTAGCAATCAGCCCCAGCATTTT
-,TRBV28,TRBJ1-1,-,17,CASSLGGGSWGNTEAFF,TGTGCCAGCAGTTTAGGTGGGGGGAGCTGGGGGAACACTGAAGCTTTCTTT
-,TRBV29-1,TRBJ2-5,TRBD1,16,CSVHPGTGGRIETQYF,TGCAGCGTCCACCCCGGGACAGGGGGCCGGATAGAGACCCAGTACTTC
-,TRBV9,TRBJ1-4,TRBD1,18,CASSPHTRGTGINEKLFF,TGTGCCAGCAGCCCACATACCCGGGGGACAGGAATTAATGAAAAACTGTTTTTT
-,TRBV10-3,TRBJ1-1,-,14,CAISESGGWRPAFF,TGTGCCATCAGTGAGTCGGGCGGGTGGAGACCTGCTTTCTTT
-,TRBV6-2/TRBV6-3,TRBJ2-5,-,12,CASSYSGGTQYF,TGTGCCAGCAGTTACTCGGGAGGGACCCAGTACTTC
-,TRBV7-2,TRBJ2-7,-,17,CASSLLGGGAGSGEQYF,TGTGCCAGCAGCTTATTGGGTGGAGGGGCGGGAAGTGGCGAGCAGTACTTC
-,TRBV10-3,TRBJ1-1,-,14,CAIRDRIGETEAFF,TGTGCCATCAGGGACAGAATCGGGGAGACTGAAGCTTTCTTT
-,TRBV5-6,TRBJ2-7,-,15,CASSRTGTFTSEQYF,TGTGCCAGCAGCAGGACCGGGACATTCACGTCCGAGCAGTACTTC
once,TRBV7-7,TRBJ2-5,-,15,CASSPYLAVAETQYF,TGTGCTAGCAGCCCCTATCTGGCGGTGGCGGAGACCCAGTACTTC
-,TRBV5-1,TRBJ1-3,-,16,CASSLAAMSSGNTIYF,TGCGCCAGCAGCTTGGCCGCCATGAGCTCTGGAAACACCATATATTTT